Each of the 26 T cell receptor beta chains below was sequenced from the same sample in a study of T cell changes during pregnancy in multiple sclerosis. Generated by immunoSEQ multiplex PCR, the TCRdb table keeps only in-frame clones and is missing some. Of 85,000 to 100,000 clones in the sample, under 95% are singletons; the top ten hold roughly 0.91%. The material was peripheral blood, obtained before pregnancy. The receptors were gathered from a female donor with multiple sclerosis, enrolled in a pregnancy study.

CDR3 DNA sequence: TGTGCCAGCAGCTTAACGAGACTTTCTGAGCAGTACTTC. As protein: CASSLTRLSEQYF. The J gene is TRBJ2-7, the V gene TRBV7-3; D not resolved. The V gene's germline CDR1 is SGHTA and CDR2 FQGTGA. The germline V and J ends were trimmed by 0 bases and 7 bases, with 10 bases remaining between them. The CDR3 extends over 13 amino acids. Drawing the rest from reference TRBV7-3 and TRBJ2-7, the complete variable domain is GAGVSQTPSNKVTEKGKYVELRCDPISGHTALYWYRQSLGQGPEFLIYFQGTGAADDSGLPNDRFFAVRPEGSVSTLKIQRTERGDSAVYLCASSLTRLSEQYFGPGTRLTVT.

This clone appeared once. J is TRBJ2-7 and V is TRBV7-2; D perhaps matches TRBD1 (6 bases). CDR1 and CDR2 (germline): SGHTA, FQGNSA. V shed 3 bases and J shed 6 bases, with 9 bases lying between them. There are 12 residues in the CDR3. CDR3 in amino acids: CASSFLGGEQYF. Written as DNA, the CDR3 is TGTGCCAGCAGCTTCCTAGGGGGCGAGCAGTACTTC.

This chain uses TRBV7-9 with TRBJ2-6; D call uncertain. This CDR3 is 14 amino acids long. V dropped 5 bases and J dropped 4 bases, with 9 bases sitting between them. CDR1 and CDR2 (germline): SEHNR, FQNEAQ (reference sequence). The CDR3 loop is CASSPSLGANVLTF. CDR3 DNA sequence: TGTGCCAGCAGCCCCTCTCTGGGGGCCAACGTCCTGACTTTC.

The rearrangement uses TRBV9 and TRBJ1-2; TRBD1 agrees at 7 bases. V dropped 6 bases and J dropped 4; count of bases not matched to a gene: 6. The V gene's germline CDR1 is SGDLS and CDR2 YYNGEE. CDR3 length equals 13 residues. In DNA, the CDR3 is TGTGCCAGCAAACCACAGGGGAGCTATGGCTACACCTTC. Translation: CASKPQGSYGYTF.

The chain recombines TRBV7-2 with TRBJ2-3; 15 nucleotides align to TRBD2. CDR1 is SGHTA and CDR2 is FQGNSA in the germline V gene. V lost 5 bases and J lost 4; bases outside the gene matches: 7. The length of the CDR3 is 17 residues. In nucleotides, the CDR3 is TGTGCCAGCAGCCCCCCGGGACTAGCGGGGGGTTCAGATACGCAGTATTTT. This gives the protein CASSPPGLAGGSDTQYF. Supplemented by reference TRBV7-2 and TRBJ2-3, the full variable domain reads GAGVSQSPSNKVTEKGKDVELRCDPISGHTALYWYRQSLGQGLEFLIYFQGNSAPDKSGLPSDRFSAERTGGSVSTLTIQRTQQEDSAVYLCASSPPGLAGGSDTQYFGPGTRLTVL.

This rearrangement joins TRBV27 to TRBJ2-1; the match to TRBD2 covers 9 bases. V lost 7 bases, J lost 7 bases, and 14 bases stayed unmatched. CDR3 size: 16 residues. The germline V gene has CDR1 MNHEY and CDR2 SMNVEV (reference sequence). In nucleotides, the CDR3 is TGTGCCAGCACCATTCGGAGGCGGGAGGGGGAGAATGAGCAGTTCTTC. It encodes CASTIRRREGENEQFF.

The chain joins TRBV9 to TRBJ2-5, with a weak D call TRBD2 (6 bases). Looked up from germline, CDR1 is SGDLS and CDR2 is YYNGEE. The V end was cut by 4 bases, the J end by 2 bases, with 12 bases between. This CDR3 has 14 residues. CDR3 sequence: CASSTGRMQETQYF. The CDR3 DNA sequence: TGTGCCAGCAGCACCGGGAGAATGCAAGAGACCCAGTACTTC.

This clone showed up just once. The chain uses TRBV2 and TRBJ2-3, with D uncertain. Trimming took 10 bases from V and 6 from J, leaving 20 bases between them. The CDR3 sequence is 14 residues long. CDR1 and CDR2 from the germline V gene are SNHLY and FYNNEI. As DNA, the CDR3 is TGTGCCACCAAGCGCTCCTATGGTGTGGATACGCAGTATTTT. Its translation is CATKRSYGVDTQYF.

The chain combines TRBV5-1 with TRBJ2-1, with TRBD1 matching over 8 bases. Germline loops: CDR1 SGHRS, CDR2 YFSETQ. This CDR3 spans 15 amino acids. V lost 5 bases, J lost 3 bases, and 7 bases stayed unmatched. For the CDR3, the DNA is TGCGCCAGCAGTGGGGGACAGGCAGACTACAATGAGCAGTTCTTC. It translates to CASSGGQADYNEQFF. Drawing the rest from reference TRBV5-1 and TRBJ2-1, the complete variable domain is KAGVTQTPRYLIKTRGQQVTLSCSPISGHRSVSWYQQTPGQGLQFLFEYFSETQRNKGNFPGRFSGRQFSNSRSEMNVSTLELGDSALYLCASSGGQADYNEQFFGPGTRLTVL.

The chain recombines TRBV5-3 with TRBJ2-5; tentatively, D is TRBD2 (6 bases). TRBV5-3 is noted as an ORF with a role that remains uncertain. The length of the CDR3 is 14 residues. Trimming took off 6 bases at V and 4 bases at J, with 16 bases between the two ends. The CDR3 bases are TGTGCCAGAAAACAGTGCGGGAAACGAGAGACCCAGTACTTC. Amino acids: CARKQCGKRETQYF.

This rearrangement joins TRBV2 to TRBJ2-5; TRBD1 agrees at 7 bases. The V and J ends lost 7 bases and 4 bases, in that order; junction bases with no gene match: 3. The CDR3 loop spans 12 amino acids. Germline V gene lookup returns CDR1 SNHLY and CDR2 FYNNEI. CDR3 nucleotide sequence: TGTGCCAGCAAGACAGGGACAGAGACCCAGTACTTC. Translating gives CASKTGTETQYF.

The V and J genes are TRBV5-5 and TRBJ2-6; D is ambiguous. The CDR3 runs 15 residues. From germline, CDR1 is SGHKS and CDR2 YYEKEE (reference sequence). V gave up 2 bases and J gave up 2 bases, with 8 bases separating them. CDR3 DNA: TGTGCCAGCAGCTTTCCACTTCCTGGGGCCAACGTCCTGACTTTC. As protein: CASSFPLPGANVLTF.

The chain is built from TRBV4-3 and TRBJ1-5; D is unclear. The CDR3 runs 13 residues. Germline V gene sequence: CDR1 LGHNA, CDR2 YSLEER. Trimming removed 0 bases from V and 7 bases from J, with 7 bases in between. CDR3 in DNA: TGCGCCAGCAGCCAAGATCGACTACAGCCCCAGCATTTT. This sequence encodes CASSQDRLQPQHF.

The chain combines TRBV29-1 with TRBJ2-1; the D is unclear. The CDR3 sequence is 13 residues long. CDR1 and CDR2 from the germline V gene are SQVTM and ANQGSEA. The V end was cut by 4 bases, the J end by 1 base, with 8 bases between. CDR3 sequence reads: CSVGELSYNEQFF. CDR3 nucleotides: TGCAGCGTTGGAGAGCTATCCTACAATGAGCAGTTCTTC.

This chain links TRBV4-1 with TRBJ1-4; maybe TRBD1 (5 bases). CDR1 is MGHRA and CDR2 is YSYEKL in the germline V gene. V was shortened by 0 bases and J by 8 bases, with 16 bases between the two germline ends. The CDR3 covers 16 residues. CDR3 residues: CASSQEQGLGGEKLFF. As DNA, the CDR3 is TGCGCCAGCAGCCAAGAGCAAGGACTGGGGGGGGAAAAACTGTTTTTT.

CDR3 loop: CASSIPGLAGGNEQFF. DNA for the CDR3: TGTGCCAGTAGTATTCCCGGACTAGCGGGGGGCAATGAGCAGTTCTTC. J is TRBJ2-1 and V is TRBV19, with 14 bases matching TRBD2. The V gene's germline CDR1 is LNHDA and CDR2 SQIVND (reference sequence). V shed 3 bases and J 6 bases; nucleotides not matched to a gene: 4. The CDR3 contains 16 residues.

The chain combines TRBV29-1 with TRBJ2-4; maybe TRBD2 (5 bases). Trimming cost V 3 bases and J 3 bases, with 12 bases left between them. The CDR3 is 14 amino acids. Germline-derived CDR1 and CDR2 are SQVTM and ANQGSEA. CDR3 nucleotide sequence: TGCAGCGTTGAGTTCTCGGGGAGCAAAAACATTCAGTACTTC. This codes for CSVEFSGSKNIQYF.

V usage is TRBV7-2 and J usage is TRBJ2-7, with 8 nucleotides matching TRBD1. V trimming: 0 bases; J trimming: 4 bases; junction bases outside the gene matches: 5. Per the germline V gene, CDR1 is SGHTA and CDR2 is FQGNSA. There are 15 residues in the CDR3. In DNA, the CDR3 is TGTGCCAGCAGCTTAGCGCCCAGGGGGCTGTACGAGCAGTACTTC. Translation: CASSLAPRGLYEQYF.

This chain links TRBV27 with TRBJ2-3; 8 bases are a match to TRBD2. This CDR3 contains 16 residues. The trim removed 0 bases at V and 4 bases at J, leaving 6 bases unmatched. Germline CDR1 and CDR2: MNHEY and SMNVEV (reference sequence). The CDR3 coding sequence is TGTGCCAGCAGTTTATCGGGGACTAGTGGGGCAGATACGCAGTATTTT. Amino acid sequence: CASSLSGTSGADTQYF.

This clone was recorded once. The chain uses TRBV4-1 and TRBJ2-2; a weak D match, TRBD2 (5 bases). V lost 4 bases and J lost 5, with 11 bases in between. The CDR3 spans 14 residues. The germline V gene encodes CDR1 MGHRA and CDR2 YSYEKL. The CDR3 protein is CASSPNTGTGELFF. DNA of the CDR3: TGCGCCAGCAGCCCCAACACGGGAACCGGGGAGCTGTTTTTT.

The chain recombines TRBV5-5 with TRBJ1-2, with 10 bases aligning to TRBD1. The germline V gene encodes CDR1 SGHKS and CDR2 YYEKEE (reference sequence). The trim removed 0 bases at V and 6 bases at J, leaving 5 bases unmatched. This CDR3 spans 15 amino acids. The CDR3 coding sequence is TGTGCCAGCAGCTTGGTAGACAGGGGGCAGGATGGCTACACCTTC. Amino acids: CASSLVDRGQDGYTF.

The chain has TRBV7-9 and TRBJ1-2; 9 nucleotides line up with TRBD1. CDR3 length: 15 residues. Germline V gene sequence: CDR1 SEHNR, CDR2 FQNEAQ (reference sequence). V dropped 5 bases and J dropped 8; count of bases not matched to a gene: 12. Here the CDR3 reads CASSPRDRAGFGYTF. The CDR3 DNA sequence: TGTGCCAGCAGCCCCCGGGACAGGGCGGGTTTCGGCTACACCTTC.

The chain links TRBV7-9 to TRBJ1-2, with 12 bases fitting TRBD1. CDR3 length: 18 residues. The V and J ends lost 0 bases and 5 bases, in that order; junction bases with no gene match: 10. CDR1 is SEHNR, CDR2 FQNEAQ, per germline (reference sequence). CDR3 coding DNA: TGTGCCAGCAGCTTAGCCCCGGGACAGGGGGCGAAATGGTATGGCTACACCTTC. As protein: CASSLAPGQGAKWYGYTF.

The chain uses TRBV9 and TRBJ2-1; 9 positions match TRBD2. From germline, CDR1 is SGDLS and CDR2 YYNGEE. CDR3 length equals 14 residues. Trimming at V came to 4 bases and at J to 9 bases, leaving 8 bases not matched to a gene. The CDR3 protein is CASSPWTSATEQFF. In nucleotides, the CDR3 is TGTGCCAGCAGCCCATGGACTAGCGCAACTGAGCAGTTCTTC.

The chain is built from TRBV6-1 and TRBJ1-5; a possible D gene is TRBD1 (5 bases). V was clipped by 5 bases and J by 6 bases, with 11 bases between them. Germline V gene data show CDR1 as MNHNS and CDR2 as SASEGT. The CDR3 extends over 13 amino acids. The CDR3 is CASSLDGGQPQHF. Here the CDR3 DNA reads TGTGCCAGCAGTTTAGACGGGGGTCAGCCCCAGCATTTT.

The V gene is TRBV18, the J gene TRBJ2-1, with a weak D call TRBD2 (6 bases). The V end was cut by 8 bases, the J end by 3 bases, with 14 bases between. The CDR3 extends over 14 amino acids. Germline V gene sequence: CDR1 KGHSH, CDR2 LQKENI. CDR3 nucleotide sequence: TGTGCCAGCGCCCGGGACTCGTTCTACAATGAGCAGTTCTTC. Encoded protein: CASARDSFYNEQFF.